A selection of T cell receptor beta chains follows, all from one sample in a study of control samples from healthy donors and cancer patients. Produced via immunoSEQ multiplex PCR; TCRdb's table is partial and in-frame only. Of around 140,000 clones listed, roughly 92% are singletons. The sample was blood. These receptors all come from a man between 18 and 35 years old in good health. Each CDR3 is given without its conserved first and last residue. Some rows mark clone size as missing; the rest say once, few, many or name a class of expanded clone.

CDR3aa: ASSEWTSGTDTQY; abundance: .; j_gene: TRBJ2-3; v_gene: TRBV10-1
CDR3aa: ASSLKEVSTNEKLF; abundance: .; j_gene: TRBJ1-4; v_gene: TRBV5-4
CDR3aa: ASSSLPRTSGGTYEQY; abundance: once; j_gene: TRBJ2-7; v_gene: TRBV11-2
CDR3aa: AWSGGVGFGNSPLH; abundance: .; j_gene: TRBJ1-6; v_gene: TRBV30
CDR3aa: ASGPTGLPQETQY; abundance: few; j_gene: TRBJ2-5; v_gene: TRBV12-5
CDR3aa: ASSYGTNSYEQY; abundance: once; j_gene: TRBJ2-7; v_gene: TRBV3-1/TRBV3-2
CDR3aa: ASSLTFRTTEAF; abundance: .; j_gene: TRBJ1-1; v_gene: TRBV5-4
CDR3aa: ASSSSAGGPVNEQF; abundance: .; j_gene: TRBJ2-1; v_gene: TRBV6-2/TRBV6-3
CDR3aa: ASSPRIDLRGTGTQY; abundance: .; j_gene: TRBJ2-3; v_gene: TRBV3-1/TRBV3-2
CDR3aa: ASRPRVNNSPLH; abundance: .; j_gene: TRBJ1-6; v_gene: TRBV6-6
CDR3aa: ASSEDPSSYNEQF; abundance: once; j_gene: TRBJ2-1; v_gene: TRBV6-4
CDR3aa: ASSYRGRGLGYT; abundance: .; j_gene: TRBJ1-2; v_gene: TRBV6-5
CDR3aa: ATSRGADLNEQY; abundance: .; j_gene: TRBJ2-7; v_gene: TRBV15
CDR3aa: ASSARQRGNTIY; abundance: .; j_gene: TRBJ1-3; v_gene: TRBV2
CDR3aa: ASNLGTGNTEAF; abundance: .; j_gene: TRBJ1-1; v_gene: TRBV19
CDR3aa: ASTATGWSGNEQF; abundance: .; j_gene: TRBJ2-1; v_gene: TRBV7-2
CDR3aa: ASSVDHSSGNTIY; abundance: .; j_gene: TRBJ1-3; v_gene: TRBV9
CDR3aa: ASSPGTVNTGELF; abundance: .; j_gene: TRBJ2-2; v_gene: TRBV5-1
CDR3aa: ASSDRDNEQF; abundance: .; j_gene: TRBJ2-1; v_gene: TRBV9
CDR3aa: ASSQVGKNQPQH; abundance: .; j_gene: TRBJ1-5; v_gene: TRBV4-1
CDR3aa: AISWDGGTEAF; abundance: .; j_gene: TRBJ1-1; v_gene: TRBV10-3
CDR3aa: ASSRDRETDTQY; abundance: .; j_gene: TRBJ2-3; v_gene: TRBV6-5
CDR3aa: ASSQAEGAWYTEAF; abundance: .; j_gene: TRBJ1-1; v_gene: TRBV14
CDR3aa: ASSLPGTYTEAF; abundance: .; j_gene: TRBJ1-1; v_gene: TRBV7-9
CDR3aa: ASSGTGSYNEQF; abundance: .; j_gene: TRBJ2-1; v_gene: TRBV2
CDR3aa: ASSEGQDTEAF; abundance: .; j_gene: TRBJ1-1; v_gene: TRBV25-1
CDR3aa: ASSMDRFQETQY; abundance: .; j_gene: TRBJ2-5; v_gene: TRBV19
CDR3aa: ASSGRTGSTEAF; abundance: .; j_gene: TRBJ1-1; v_gene: TRBV5-4
CDR3aa: ASSIDRVRGGTQY; abundance: .; j_gene: TRBJ2-5; v_gene: TRBV19
CDR3aa: ASSLSPALAGVAYNEQF; abundance: .; j_gene: TRBJ2-1; v_gene: TRBV7-3
CDR3aa: ASNAPSGSYGYT; abundance: .; j_gene: TRBJ1-2; v_gene: TRBV7-2
CDR3aa: ASSLTPWRGEETQY; abundance: .; j_gene: TRBJ2-5; v_gene: TRBV5-4
CDR3aa: ASIPMGQGGQPQH; abundance: once; j_gene: TRBJ1-5; v_gene: TRBV6-5
CDR3aa: ASSYSPGDTEAF; abundance: once; j_gene: TRBJ1-1; v_gene: TRBV6-5
CDR3aa: ASSPGGLSYEQY; abundance: .; j_gene: TRBJ2-7; v_gene: TRBV5-4
CDR3aa: ASKAGGSVNEQF; abundance: .; j_gene: TRBJ2-1; v_gene: TRBV5-1
CDR3aa: SVEEGHRGYGYT; abundance: .; j_gene: TRBJ1-2; v_gene: TRBV29-1
CDR3aa: ASGRTSGANNEQF; abundance: .; j_gene: TRBJ2-1; v_gene: TRBV6-5
CDR3aa: ATSDYQGRGYT; abundance: .; j_gene: TRBJ1-2; v_gene: TRBV24-1
CDR3aa: ASSEATGSNEKLF; abundance: .; j_gene: TRBJ1-4; v_gene: TRBV2